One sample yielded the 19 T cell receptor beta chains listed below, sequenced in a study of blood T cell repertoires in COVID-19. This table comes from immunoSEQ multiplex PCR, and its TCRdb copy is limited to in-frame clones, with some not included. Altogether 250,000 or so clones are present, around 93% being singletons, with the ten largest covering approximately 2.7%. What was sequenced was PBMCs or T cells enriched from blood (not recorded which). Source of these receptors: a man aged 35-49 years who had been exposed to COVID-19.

CDR3 residues: CASSPTDTQYF. As DNA, the CDR3 is TGTGCCAGCAGCCCTACAGATACGCAGTATTTT. V usage is TRBV7-9 and J usage is TRBJ2-3; D unclear. Trimming took 5 bases from V and 3 from J, leaving 3 bases between them. Germline-derived CDR1 and CDR2 are SEHNR and FQNEAQ (reference sequence). The CDR3 is 11 amino acids.

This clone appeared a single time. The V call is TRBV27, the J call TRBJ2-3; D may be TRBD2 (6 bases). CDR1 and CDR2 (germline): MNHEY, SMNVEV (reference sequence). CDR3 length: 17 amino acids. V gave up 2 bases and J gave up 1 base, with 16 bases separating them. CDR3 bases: TGTGCCAGCAGTTTAATTTTGTTGCGGGATGGCACAGATACGCAGTATTTT. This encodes CASSLILLRDGTDTQYF.

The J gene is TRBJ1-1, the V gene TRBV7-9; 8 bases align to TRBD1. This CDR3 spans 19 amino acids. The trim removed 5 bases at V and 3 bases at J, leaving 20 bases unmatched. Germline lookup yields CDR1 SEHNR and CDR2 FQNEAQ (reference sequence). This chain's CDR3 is CASSRLIGQGSWVDTEAFF. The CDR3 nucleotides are TGTGCCAGCAGCCGACTGATAGGACAGGGTAGTTGGGTTGACACTGAAGCTTTCTTT.

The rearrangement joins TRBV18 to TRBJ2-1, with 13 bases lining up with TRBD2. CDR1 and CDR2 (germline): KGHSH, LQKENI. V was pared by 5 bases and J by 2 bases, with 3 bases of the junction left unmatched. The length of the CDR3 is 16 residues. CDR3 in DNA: TGTGCCAGCTCATCGGGACTAGCGGGGACCTACAATGAGCAGTTCTTC. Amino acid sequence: CASSSGLAGTYNEQFF.

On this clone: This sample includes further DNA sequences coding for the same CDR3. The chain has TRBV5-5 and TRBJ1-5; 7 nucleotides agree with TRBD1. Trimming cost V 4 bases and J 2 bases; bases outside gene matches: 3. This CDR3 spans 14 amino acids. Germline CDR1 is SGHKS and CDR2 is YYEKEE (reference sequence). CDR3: CASSRTGGNQPQHF. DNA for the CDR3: TGTGCCAGCAGCCGCACAGGGGGCAATCAGCCCCAGCATTTT.

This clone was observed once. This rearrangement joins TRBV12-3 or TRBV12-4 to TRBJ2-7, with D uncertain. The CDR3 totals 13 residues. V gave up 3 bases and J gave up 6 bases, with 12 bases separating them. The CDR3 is CASSFFGVSEQYF. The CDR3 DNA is TGTGCCAGCAGTTTCTTCGGTGTCTCCGAGCAGTACTTC.

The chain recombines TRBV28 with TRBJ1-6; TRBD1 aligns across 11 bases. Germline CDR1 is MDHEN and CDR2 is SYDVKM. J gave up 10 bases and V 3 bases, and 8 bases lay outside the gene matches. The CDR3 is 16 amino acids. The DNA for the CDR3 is TGTGCCAGCAGTTTTACAGGACAGGGGGCCAACTCACCCCTCCACTTT. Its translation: CASSFTGQGANSPLHF.

CDR3 DNA: TGTGCCAGCAGTTTCGAGGTCACTGAAGCTTTCTTT. This encodes CASSFEVTEAFF. This sequence joins TRBV28 and TRBJ1-1; D is ambiguous. The germline V and J ends were trimmed by 3 bases and 4 bases, with 6 bases remaining between them. This CDR3 has 12 residues. CDR1 is MDHEN and CDR2 is SYDVKM in the germline V gene.

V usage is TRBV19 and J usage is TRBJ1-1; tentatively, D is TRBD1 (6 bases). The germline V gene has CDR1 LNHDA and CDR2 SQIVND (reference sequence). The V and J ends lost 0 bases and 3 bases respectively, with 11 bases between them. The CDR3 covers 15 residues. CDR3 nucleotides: TGTGCCAGTAGTATAGAAGCGGGGGCTTACACTGAAGCTTTCTTT. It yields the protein CASSIEAGAYTEAFF.

This CDR3 is CASSQDTGGAFFTGELFF. CDR3 in DNA: TGCGCCAGCAGCCAAGACACAGGGGGCGCTTTTTTCACCGGGGAGCTGTTTTTT. The chain joins TRBV4-3 to TRBJ2-2, with 9 bases fitting TRBD1. CDR1 LGHNA and CDR2 YSLEER come from the germline V gene. This CDR3 contains 18 residues. With 0 bases clipped from V and 4 bases from J, the junction kept 9 bases outside the gene matches.

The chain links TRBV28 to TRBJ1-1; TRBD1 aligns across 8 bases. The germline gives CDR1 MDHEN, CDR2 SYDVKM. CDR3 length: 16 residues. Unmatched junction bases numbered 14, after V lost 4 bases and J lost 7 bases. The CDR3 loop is CASSYSFTTGALEAFF. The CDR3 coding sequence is TGTGCCAGCAGTTACTCCTTCACGACAGGGGCCCTTGAAGCTTTCTTT.

In DNA form, the CDR3 reads TGCGCCAGCAGCTTCAGGGATAACACTGAAGCTTTCTTT. Translating gives CASSFRDNTEAFF. The genes are TRBV5-1 and TRBJ1-1; the D gene is possibly TRBD1 (5 bases). The CDR3 covers 13 residues. Trimming removed 2 bases at V and 2 bases at J, with 7 bases between. CDR1 is SGHRS, CDR2 YFSETQ, per germline.

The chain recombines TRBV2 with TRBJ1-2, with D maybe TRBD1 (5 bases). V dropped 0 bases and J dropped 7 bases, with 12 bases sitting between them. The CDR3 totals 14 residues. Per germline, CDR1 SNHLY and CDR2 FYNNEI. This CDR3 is CASSEAGRVLGYTF. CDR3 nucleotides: TGTGCCAGCAGTGAAGCGGGCAGGGTGCTTGGCTACACCTTC.

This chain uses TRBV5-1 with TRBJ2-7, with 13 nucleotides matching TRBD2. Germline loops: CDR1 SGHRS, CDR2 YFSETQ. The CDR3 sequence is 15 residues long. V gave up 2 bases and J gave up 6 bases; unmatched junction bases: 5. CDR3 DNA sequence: TGCGCCAGCAGCTTTATGACTAGCGGGAGGCCCGAGCAGTACTTC. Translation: CASSFMTSGRPEQYF.

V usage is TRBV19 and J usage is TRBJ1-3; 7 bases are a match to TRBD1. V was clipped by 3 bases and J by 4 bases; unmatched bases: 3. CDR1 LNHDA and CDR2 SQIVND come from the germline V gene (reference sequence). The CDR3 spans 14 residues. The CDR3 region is CASSIGTAGNTIYF. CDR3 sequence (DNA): TGTGCCAGTAGTATTGGGACAGCGGGAAACACCATATATTTT.

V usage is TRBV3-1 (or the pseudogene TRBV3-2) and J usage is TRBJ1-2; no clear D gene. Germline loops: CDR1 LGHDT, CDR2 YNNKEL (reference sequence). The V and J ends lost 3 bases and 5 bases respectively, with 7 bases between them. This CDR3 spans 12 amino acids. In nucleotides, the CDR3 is TGTGCCAGCAGCCAGGGCCCGTATGGCTACACCTTC. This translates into CASSQGPYGYTF.

The CDR3 region has the DNA TGTGCACTAGACAGCACAGATACGCAGTATTTT. It codes for CALDSTDTQYF. V usage is TRBV30 and J usage is TRBJ2-3; possible D gene TRBD2, 5 bases. The length of the CDR3 is 11 residues. Germline CDR1 GTSNPN, CDR2 SVGIG (reference sequence).

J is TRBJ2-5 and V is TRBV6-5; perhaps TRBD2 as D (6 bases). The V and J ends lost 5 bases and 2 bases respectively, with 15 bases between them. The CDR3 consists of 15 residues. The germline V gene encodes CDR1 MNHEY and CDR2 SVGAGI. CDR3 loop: CASSRFSGTQETQYF. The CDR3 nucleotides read TGTGCCAGCAGTAGATTTAGCGGAACGCAAGAGACCCAGTACTTC.

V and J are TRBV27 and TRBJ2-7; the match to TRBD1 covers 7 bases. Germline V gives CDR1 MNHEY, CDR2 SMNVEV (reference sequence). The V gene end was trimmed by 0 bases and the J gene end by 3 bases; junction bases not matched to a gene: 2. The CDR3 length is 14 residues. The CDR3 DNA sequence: TGTGCCAGCAGTTTATCAGGGGGCTACTACGAGCAGTACTTC. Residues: CASSLSGGYYEQYF.